These T cell receptor beta chains were read from a single sample in a study of naive and memory T cell subsets. TCRdb reprocessed the UMI-ligation and nested PCR reads with MiXCR, giving one entry per CDR3 protein. The repertoire includes around 100,000 distinct CDR3 sequences, more than 14% of them detected once, and approximately 3% sits in the top ten. Sequenced: naive CD8+ T cells from blood. The origin of the receptors is a human donor in good health. The CDR3 runs from the conserved cysteine through the conserved F or W. Each record gives: J gene, CDR3 length, D gene, clone size, V gene, CDR3 DNA, CDR3 protein. D genes are given only for firm matches. Clone size is not always given. Where it is, it says once, few, many or a class for expanded clones.

j_gene: TRBJ2-4; len: 15; d_gene: TRBD2; abundance: few; v_gene: TRBV5-6; CDR3nt: TGTGCCAGCACATCAGTAGCGGGACAACTAAACATTCAGTACTTC; CDR3aa: CASTSVAGQLNIQYF
j_gene: TRBJ2-1; len: 15; d_gene: .; abundance: many; v_gene: TRBV21-1; CDR3nt: TGTGCCAGCAGCATCCGGGACTTCCCCTACAATGAGCAGTTCTTC; CDR3aa: CASSIRDFPYNEQFF
j_gene: TRBJ1-2; len: 13; d_gene: .; abundance: many; v_gene: TRBV7-2; CDR3nt: TGTGCCAGCAGCTTAGATAGCGACTATGGCTACACCTTC; CDR3aa: CASSLDSDYGYTF
j_gene: TRBJ2-1; len: 15; d_gene: TRBD2; abundance: .; v_gene: TRBV3-1; CDR3nt: TGTGCCAGCAGCCCAGGACTAGGGCGGTTGAATGAGCAGTTCTTC; CDR3aa: CASSPGLGRLNEQFF
j_gene: TRBJ2-3; len: 16; d_gene: .; abundance: many; v_gene: TRBV20-1; CDR3nt: TGCAGTGCTGCCCTCCTCGGGGTAGCGGGCACAGATACGCAGTATTTT; CDR3aa: CSAALLGVAGTDTQYF
j_gene: TRBJ2-7; len: 14; d_gene: TRBD2; abundance: many; v_gene: TRBV20-1; CDR3nt: TGCAGTGCTAGAGACCCTAGCGGGGGCGCGAAGCAGTACTTC; CDR3aa: CSARDPSGGAKQYF
j_gene: TRBJ2-7; len: 13; d_gene: .; abundance: .; v_gene: TRBV4-1; CDR3nt: TGCGCCAGCAGCCGTCTACAGGGAAAAGAGCAGTACTTC; CDR3aa: CASSRLQGKEQYF
j_gene: TRBJ1-6; len: 16; d_gene: .; abundance: many; v_gene: TRBV18; CDR3nt: TGTGCCAGCTCACCGCGGAGGGACCACCAAAGGGAACCCCTCCACTTT; CDR3aa: CASSPRRDHQREPLHF
j_gene: TRBJ2-7; len: 14; d_gene: TRBD2; abundance: .; v_gene: TRBV6-2/TRBV6-3; CDR3nt: TGTGCCAGCAGTTACGGCGGGAGGGCCTACGAGCAGTACTTC; CDR3aa: CASSYGGRAYEQYF
j_gene: TRBJ2-1; len: 15; d_gene: .; abundance: few; v_gene: TRBV12-3/TRBV12-4; CDR3nt: TGTGCCAGCAGTCCCTCACGGACAGCAGACAATGAGCAGTTCTTC; CDR3aa: CASSPSRTADNEQFF
j_gene: TRBJ2-1; len: 13; d_gene: .; abundance: many; v_gene: TRBV19; CDR3nt: TGTGCCAGTAGCCTTACAGGGAAAAATGAGCAGTTCTTC; CDR3aa: CASSLTGKNEQFF
j_gene: TRBJ2-3; len: 16; d_gene: .; abundance: few; v_gene: TRBV6-6; CDR3nt: TGTGCCAGCAGTTTCCCCGGGGGAAACCCCACAGATACGCAGTATTTT; CDR3aa: CASSFPGGNPTDTQYF